This T cell receptor (beta chain) was recorded in a study of response to subunit inactivated influenza vaccine. Study-wide results and caveats: A suggestion made by the authors is that each seasonal influenza vaccination recruits few new T cells.

TCRdb ran MiXCR on the RT-PCR reads and lists one entry per CDR3 protein. The sample includes approximately 700,000 distinct CDR3 sequences, approximately 15% of them seen just once. This clonotype was observed a few times. Its matching antigen is unknown. With 4 bases clipped from V and 7 bases from J, the junction kept 8 bases outside the gene matches. The CDR3 is made up of 14 amino acids. Per germline, CDR1 SGHRS and CDR2 YFSETQ. V usage is TRBV5-1 and J usage is TRBJ2-1; the match to TRBD1 covers 7 bases. Here the sequenced sample was PBMCs from blood, taken around two weeks before vaccination. The receptor comes from a man between 45 and 60 years old who received an inactivated influenza vaccine. This CDR3 is CASSPASGGNEQFF. CDR3 coding DNA: TGCGCCAGCAGCCCGGCTTCAGGGGGAAATGAGCAGTTCTTC.